The clone carrying this TCR beta chain has at least ten counts. The entry originates in a study of low-dose radiotherapy and immunotherapy resistance in tumors. V shed 10 bases and J shed 9 bases, with 13 bases lying between them. The germline V gene encodes CDR1 SNHLY and CDR2 FYNNEI. The CDR3 spans 11 residues. TRAV and TRBV primers primed cDNA for both TCRalpha and TCRbeta. TCR amplification ran 15 to 25 PCR cycles using constant-region and V-primer adapter primers. A single record per CDR3 protein comes from TCRdb applying MiXCR to the reads. The data contain 54,000 or so distinct CDR3 sequences, roughly 24% of them seen just once; the ten biggest clones take up around 5.7%. Time point specified: before trial treatment. The therapy administered to donors comprised nivolumab, ipilimumab, aspirin, low-dose cyclophosphamide and low-dose radiotherapy.

Sequencing used PBMCs, obtained before treatment. The sequence was obtained from a male donor with prostate cancer. The chain has TRBV2 and TRBJ2-4, with D perhaps matching TRBD2 (7 bases). The CDR3 sequence is CAIRGGGIQYF. CDR3 nucleotides: TGTGCCATCCGGGGAGGGGGCATTCAGTACTTC. Supplemented by reference TRBV2 and TRBJ2-4, the full variable domain reads EPEVTQTPSHQVTQMGQEVILRCVPISNHLYFYWYRQILGQKVEFLVSFYNNEISEKSEIFDDQFSVERPDGSNFTLKIRSTKLEDSAMYFCAIRGGGIQYFGAGTRLSVL.